This passage covers 9 T cell receptor beta chains from one sample sequenced in a study of early T cells in non-severe SARS-CoV-2 infection. One entry per CDR3 protein, called by TCRdb with MiXCR from the 5' RACE reads. The data show 65,000 to 90,000 distinct CDR3 sequences, 10% to 15% seen once. Specimen: whole blood. Receptors originate from an adult who was a healthcare worker with PCR-confirmed SARS-CoV-2 infection or an uninfected control (not recorded which).

This clonotype has only a few counts. The chain combines TRBV18 with TRBJ1-5, with 10 bases that match TRBD1. The V gene end was trimmed by 3 bases and the J gene end by 2 bases; junction bases not matched to a gene: 4. The germline V gene has CDR1 KGHSH and CDR2 LQKENI. The CDR3 loop spans 16 amino acids. Here the CDR3 DNA reads TGTGCCAGCTCACCGACGGACAGGGGGGGCAATCAGCCCCAGCATTTT. As protein: CASSPTDRGGNQPQHF.

The chain is built from TRBV29-1 and TRBJ2-2; 7 bases line up with TRBD1. Germline CDR1 is SQVTM and CDR2 is ANQGSEA. Trimming at V came to 3 bases and at J to 0 bases, leaving 1 base not matched to a gene. This CDR3 is built from 14 residues. The CDR3 nucleotides are TGCAGCGTTGATCAGGGGGCGAACACCGGGGAGCTGTTTTTT. It yields the protein CSVDQGANTGELFF.

This clonotype was recorded a few times. This chain uses TRBV20-1 with TRBJ2-1, with unresolved D. The CDR3 has 16 amino acids. Germline V gene lookup returns CDR1 DFQATT and CDR2 SNEGSKA (reference sequence). V lost 0 bases and J lost 0, with 12 bases in between. This chain's CDR3 is CSARDLIGSSYNEQFF. The CDR3 DNA sequence: TGCAGTGCTAGAGATCTAATCGGTAGCTCCTACAATGAGCAGTTCTTC.

This clonotype has more than one count but fewer than ten. The rearrangement links TRBV6-5 to TRBJ2-2; 11 positions agree with TRBD2. The V gene end was trimmed by 4 bases and the J gene end by 4 bases; junction bases not matched to a gene: 2. The CDR3 runs to 15 residues. In germline, CDR1 is MNHEY, CDR2 SVGAGI. CDR3 region: CASSLAGGFTGELFF. The CDR3 DNA reads as TGTGCCAGCAGTTTAGCGGGGGGGTTCACCGGGGAGCTGTTTTTT.

This chain joins TRBV5-1 and TRBJ1-3; the match to TRBD1 covers 7 bases. There are 16 residues in the CDR3. Germline V gives CDR1 SGHRS, CDR2 YFSETQ. The trim removed 1 base at V and 0 bases at J, leaving 4 bases unmatched. The CDR3 is CASSLTTGNSGNTIYF. In nucleotides, the CDR3 is TGCGCCAGCAGCTTGACGACAGGGAACTCTGGAAACACCATATATTTT.

The chain combines TRBV29-1 with TRBJ2-7; a weak D match, TRBD2 (5 bases). V lost 4 bases, J lost 3 bases, and 13 bases lay in between. The length of the CDR3 is 13 residues. Germline values: CDR1 SQVTM, CDR2 ANQGSEA. Here the CDR3 DNA reads TGCAGCGTTGCTAGCAACAGCTTCTACGAGCAGTACTTC. As protein: CSVASNSFYEQYF.

This clonotype was recorded a few times. The chain uses TRBV9 and TRBJ2-5; possible D gene TRBD1, 7 bases. Trimming left V 1 base short and J 2 bases short, with 12 bases between. Germline assignment: CDR1 SGDLS and CDR2 YYNGEE. The CDR3 is made up of 15 amino acids. In DNA, the CDR3 is TGTGCCAGCAGCGTACAGACAGGGAGGCAAGAGACCCAGTACTTC. Its protein is CASSVQTGRQETQYF.

This clonotype was counted a few times. This chain connects TRBV20-1 to TRBJ2-1; 14 bases fit TRBD2. The germline V gene encodes CDR1 DFQATT and CDR2 SNEGSKA (reference sequence). The CDR3 sequence is 15 residues long. The V gene end was trimmed by 5 bases and the J gene end by 3 bases; junction bases not matched to a gene: 3. The CDR3 reads CSAGTSGGVYNEQFF. DNA for the CDR3: TGCAGTGCTGGGACTAGCGGGGGCGTCTACAATGAGCAGTTCTTC.

Ten or more counts support this clonotype. The CDR3 spells CASSAGQGRDTQYF. The CDR3 region has the DNA TGTGCCAGCAGCGCTGGACAGGGCAGGGATACGCAGTATTTT. The rearrangement uses TRBV5-8 and TRBJ2-3, with TRBD1 matching over 8 bases. The CDR3 sequence is 14 residues long. The germline CDR1 and CDR2 sequences are SGHTS and YDEGEE. After removal of 4 bases from V and 6 bases from J, the junction contained 7 bases not matched to a gene.